The clone carrying this T cell receptor (beta chain) was seen ten or more times. One entry per CDR3 protein, called by TCRdb with MiXCR from the RACE reads. The table includes about 96,000 distinct CDR3 sequences, 9.3% detected once. This sample's time point: patch test 2, 6 weeks after DPC sensitization. Treatment: therapeutic diphenylcyclopropenone sensitization with weekly scalp DPC. V was cut by 3 bases and J by 5 bases, with 12 bases left in between. The CDR3 is made up of 14 amino acids. Germline V gives CDR1 SGHTA, CDR2 FQGNSA. This sample was taken from a study of human T cells and chemical hapten exposure. Study context: Sensitization was performed using 2% DPC on a roughly 2 cm by roughly 2 cm upper inner arm skin site.

The chain couples TRBV7-2 to TRBJ2-3; no clear D gene. Sample: whole blood, taken in connection with sensitization to the hapten diphenylcyclopropenone (DPC). The sequence came from a woman aged 40 to 55 with alopecia areata. Some clones in this sample may be carry-over from other donors' samples. CDR3 DNA: TGTGCCAGCAGCTTTGGGTCCGTTAGAGATACGCAGTATTTT. Protein product: CASSFGSVRDTQYF.